Listed below are T cell receptor beta chains from one sample, sequenced in a study of tumor-infiltrating lymphocytes in primary liver carcinoma. TCRdb analysed the multiplex PCR reads with MiXCR anew, one entry per CDR3 protein. This sample has approximately 110,000 distinct CDR3 sequences; 64% occur once, and the top ten carry 8% to 9%. Sequencing was done on a sample of liver tumor tissue from sampling region 3. The receptor set was obtained from a woman between 55 and 75 years old with primary liver carcinoma and hepatitis B virus infection. Both conserved end residues are part of each CDR3. D genes are given only for firm matches. Some rows mark clone size as missing; the rest say once, few, many or name a class of expanded clone.

abundance	v_gene	j_gene	d_gene	CDR3aa	CDR3nt
.	TRBV29-1	TRBJ2-1	.	CSVGRQNSYNEQFF	TGCAGTGTTGGAAGGCAGAACTCCTACAATGAGCAGTTCTTC
.	TRBV5-1	TRBJ2-3	.	CTSSLGRGRAISTDTQYF	TGCACCAGCAGCTTGGGAAGGGGGAGGGCCATCAGCACAGATACGCAGTATTTT
once	TRBV6-5	TRBJ2-1	.	CASSYSIPRGATYNEQFF	TGTGCCAGCAGTTACTCGATTCCTAGAGGAGCGACCTATAATGAGCAGTTCTTC
few	TRBV28	TRBJ1-5	.	CASRHPGSAQPQHF	TGTGCCAGCAGACACCCAGGGTCGGCTCAGCCCCAGCATTTT
.	TRBV27	TRBJ2-7	.	CASSLKGVGGYEQYF	TGTGCCAGCAGTTTAAAAGGGGTTGGCGGATACGAGCAGTACTTC
.	TRBV11-2	TRBJ2-5	.	CANSLPEGAQYF	TGTGCCAACAGTTTACCAGAGGGGGCCCAGTACTTC
many	TRBV5-6	TRBJ1-6	TRBD1	CASSGPDRDYNSPLHF	TGTGCCAGCAGCGGGCCCGACAGGGACTATAATTCACCCCTCCACTTT
.	TRBV4-1	TRBJ1-5	.	CASSQRFSDSNQPQQF	TGCGCCAGCAGCCAACGATTTTCGGACTCCAATCAGCCCCAGCAATTT
.	TRBV11-2	TRBJ2-2	.	CASSSQAASITGELFF	TGTGCCAGCAGCTCTCAAGCGGCTTCCATCACCGGGGAACTGTTTTTT
many	TRBV7-8	TRBJ2-6	.	CASSLTSGANVLTF	TGTGCCAGCAGCTTAACCTCTGGGGCCAACGTCCTGACTTTC
.	TRBV12-3/TRBV12-4	TRBJ1-4	.	CDSSLVPVRATEKLFF	TGTGACAGCAGTTTGGTACCAGTACGGGCTACTGAAAAACTGTTTTTT
.	TRBV6-5	TRBJ1-5	.	CASSYAGLGQPQDF	TGCGCCAGCAGTTACGCGGGGCTGGGTCAGCCCCAGGATTTT
many	TRBV7-9	TRBJ1-3	.	CASSTLVSGNTIYF	TGTGCCAGCAGCACGCTGGTCTCTGGAAACACCATATATTTT
.	TRBV24-1	TRBJ2-1	.	CATSDPIVRKNEQFF	TGTGCCACCAGTGACCCAATAGTAAGAAAGAATGAGCAGTTCTTC
many	TRBV10-3	TRBJ1-6	TRBD1	CAISTGDITSPLHF	TGTGCCATCAGTACAGGGGATATAACTTCACCCCTCCACTTT
.	TRBV4-2	TRBJ2-3	.	CASSQHRRSGGTDTQYF	TGTGCCAGCAGCCAACATAGAAGGAGCGGAGGCACGGATACGCAGTATTTT
.	TRBV2	TRBJ2-5	TRBD2	CASSETSGVETQYF	TGTGCCAGCAGTGAAACTAGCGGGGTGGAGACCCAGTACTTC
many	TRBV29-1	TRBJ1-1	.	CSGTVTNTEAFF	TGCAGCGGGACAGTCACGAACACTGAAGCTTTCTTT
.	TRBV5-1	TRBJ2-1	.	CASSAGQILSGNEQLF	TGCGCCAGCAGCGCGGGTCAAATCCTGAGCGGCAATGAGCAGTTATTC
few	TRBV11-2	TRBJ2-7	.	CANSLGSREQYF	TGTGCCAACAGCTTAGGTAGCCGCGAGCAGTACTTC
.	TRBV2	TRBJ2-1	TRBD2	CASSEARMLAGRGQFF	TGTGCCAGCAGTGAAGCGCGGATGTTAGCGGGACGGGGGCAGTTCTTC
.	TRBV5-1	TRBJ2-5	.	CASSFVGVGGKGTQYF	TGCGCCAGCAGCTTTGTAGGAGTGGGAGGCAAGGGGACCCAGTACTTC
.	TRBV7-9	TRBJ2-3	TRBD2	CVSSLAGADIQYF	TGTGTCAGCAGCTTAGCGGGAGCAGATATCCAGTATTTT
many	TRBV11-3	TRBJ2-5	.	CASSSDSQETQYF	TGTGCCAGCAGCTCAGACAGTCAAGAGACCCAGTACTTC
medium-sized	TRBV11-2	TRBJ2-5	TRBD2	CASSPAGDPQETQYF	TGTGCCAGCAGTCCAGCGGGAGACCCCCAAGAGACCCAGTACTTC
many	TRBV5-6	TRBJ2-3	.	CASSLVGADTQYF	TGTGCCAGCAGCTTGGTCGGTGCAGATACGCAGTATTTT
many	TRBV12-3/TRBV12-4	TRBJ2-1	TRBD2	CASSLVSGPSYNEQFF	TGTGCCAGCAGTTTAGTTAGCGGGCCCTCCTACAATGAGCAGTTCTTC
.	TRBV11-2	TRBJ1-1	.	CAISSKLAEAFF	TGTGCCATCAGCTCTAAACTGGCCGAAGCTTTCTTT
.	TRBV6-6	TRBJ1-5	TRBD1	CASGCPDRGDQPQHF	TGTGCCAGCGGTTGTCCAGACAGGGGGGACCAGCCCCAGCATTTT
.	TRBV11-2	TRBJ2-1	.	CASRPGLASNKQFF	TGTGCCAGCAGACCGGGGCTAGCGTCCAATAAGCAGTTCTTC
.	TRBV11-2	TRBJ2-1	.	CGSSPDSRYREQFF	TGTGGAAGCAGTCCGGACTCGAGGTATAGGGAGCAATTCTTC
.	TRBV29-1	TRBJ2-1	.	CSAEEAGHFYNHNEQFF	TGCAGCGCTGAAGAAGCTGGGCACTTCTACAACCACAATGAGCAGTTCTTC
.	TRBV6-1	TRBJ2-5	TRBD2	CASLGLAGVRETKYF	TGTGCCAGCCTCGGATTAGCGGGAGTGAGAGAGACCAAGTACTTC
.	TRBV28	TRBJ1-6	.	CARSFPPGKGSLLHF	TGTGCCAGAAGTTTCCCCCCCGGCAAGGGTTCACTCCTCCACTTT
once	TRBV11-1	TRBJ2-5	.	CASSLPGTQETQYF	TGTGCCAGCAGCTTACCGGGAACACAAGAGACCCAATACTTC
.	TRBV28	TRBJ2-7	.	CASSSLAGDIGEQYF	TGTGCCAGCAGTTCATTAGCAGGGGATATAGGGGAGCAGTACTTC
many	TRBV6-1	TRBJ1-1	.	CASSERRDTEAFF	TGTGCCAGCAGTGAAAGGAGGGACACTGAAGCTTTCTTT